The T cell receptor beta chain under discussion was sequenced for a study of shared clonotypes between healthy human individuals (dated by TCRdb to about 2020). Regarding the research as a whole: The cohort comprised a couple of women and three men aged 18 to 49 years. Libraries were prepared and TCR repertoires were sequenced by different laboratories using diverse techniques, in order to increase sequencing depth and limit assay-specific biases. Leukapheresis yielded between about 0.8 and 9.5 billion PBMCs per donor. To estimate repertoire size and how much clonotypes are shared between individuals, the study performed deep sequencing of blood TCR repertoires from roughly five healthy adults. For each donor, CD4 naive and CD4 memory were each given three plates, CD8 naive was given two plates, and CD8 memory was given one plate.

CD8 naive samples were obtained by positive selection for CCR7 among CD45RO-negative cells, yielding a CD45RA+CCR7+ population from which TemRA cells were excluded. Donors were healthy HIV-negative adults with no recently reported acute infections or vaccinations. Every donor was a Caucasian adult living in Nashville, Tennessee, USA. Blood was collected by leukapheresis, and PBMCs were isolated by Ficoll-Histopaque density gradient centrifugation and then cryopreserved in liquid nitrogen vapor phase. Analytical flow cytometry was used to check the purity and quantity of every magnetically sorted T cell population. Genomic DNA was isolated from each sorted fraction and quantified by UV absorbance on a Nanodrop 2000c. V is shortened by 5 bases, J by 5 bases, and the region joining them spans 15 bases. The CDR3 sequence holds 14 residues, the cysteine and phenylalanine included. The retained sequence is limited to the CDR3, 42 bases, with the frame set at the first base. CDR1 and CDR2 are drawn from the germline V gene: ENHRY, SYGVKD.

Using the deep immunoSEQ assay, TCR CDR3 regions were amplified from genomic DNA by multiplex PCR. For each cell subset, the extracted genomic DNA was distributed evenly across all wells of several immunoSEQ 96-well plates, and each plate served as one replicate. For sorted subsets, around 0.2 ug genomic DNA, equal to tens of thousands of T cell genomes, was loaded into each replicate PCR. Purified libraries were quantified with a Qubit 3.0 fluorometer, sized on a Bioanalyzer 2100, and re-quantified with the KAPA Library Quantification kit. Every immunoSEQ 96-well plate was sequenced on a dedicated single-read 150-cycle Illumina NextSeq 550 flow cell. The study's processing was this. Because only junctional sequences without quality scores were contained in the immunoSEQ output, filtering matching that applied to full-length reads could not be performed. Sequences were annotated with PyIR, a Python wrapper for IgBLAST v1.9, using IMGT germline references to assign V/J genes and CDR3. Reads with weak V/J assignments (E-value above 1e-6), missing CDR3, stop codons, out-of-frame junctions, or ambiguous translated residues were removed. A V3J clonotype was defined by an identical inferred V gene, J gene, and CDR3 amino acid sequence. Percentage overlap between repertoires was computed as shared unique clonotypes divided by the size of the smaller repertoire. Repertoire richness was assessed with RTK rarefaction, the Chao1 estimator, and Recon v2.1 estimates of unobserved clonotypes. Generation probabilities for all TCRbeta clonotypes obtained by the gDNA method from several donors were computed using OLGA. Held by TCRdb, this immuneACCESS table contains in-frame sequences only and omits some clones. Under half of the omission traces to an unresolved V gene where checked; the cause of the rest is unknown. V, J and clone size derive from that table, while D and trimming were established from the DNA sequence. This sample gives some 2.1 million clones in total; just under 95% of them show up just once. About 1.1% of the sample is in the top ten clones.

This clone was observed a few times. Its antigen specificity is not known. Per-base quality was not reported, and no clone a single base away is much larger than it. Points the paper makes about the study in general: Because the study included a small number of donors, the genetic and exposure-history diversity represented was limited. Even with the large sequencing depth, rarefaction of the sorted-subset datasets indicated that sequencing was incomplete. Compared with non-shared clonotypes, clonotypes shared by all four sorted-subset donors had higher generation probabilities. Sampling was limited to blood, and TCR repertoires in tissue likely differ from TCR repertoires in blood. Pairwise subsampling indicated that sequencing depth was expected to affect the degree of clonotype sharing among donors. Approximately 5% of naive CD4, 3.5% of naive CD8, 2.3% of memory CD4, and about 0.4% of memory CD8 clonotypes were shared across four donors. Estimated clonotype richness was generally larger for naive than for memory subsets.

Material for sequencing was naive CD8+ T cells sorted from blood. The cell subset or site label for this specimen denotes: CD45RA+CCR7+. The rearranged segments are TRBV10-3 and TRBJ1-1; no confident D gene assignment can be made. This clonotype was sampled from a man between 18 and 29 years old in good health. The CDR3 corresponds to CAISRRRTETEAFF. The sequenced DNA is TGTGCCATCAGTCGTCGACGGACCGAAACTGAAGCTTTCTTT.